One and the same sample provided the 32 T cell receptor beta chains below, sequenced in a study of blood T cell repertoires in COVID-19. Repertoires were generated with immunoSEQ multiplex PCR, while TCRdb's copy carries only in-frame clones and drops some. The profile shows some 180,000 clones, 65% to 90% of them singletons. What was sequenced was peripheral blood. The receptors come from a human donor in a cohort sampled during active COVID-19.

This chain connects TRBV3-1 (or the pseudogene TRBV3-2) to TRBJ1-1, with no clear D. Germline V gene sequence: CDR1 LGHDT, CDR2 YNNKEL (reference sequence). The CDR3 has 11 amino acids. With 6 bases removed from V and 7 bases from J, the gap between germline ends came to 9 bases. CDR3 amino acids: CASREADEAFF. As DNA, the CDR3 is TGTGCCAGCAGAGAGGCAGATGAAGCTTTCTTT.

This sequence joins TRBV19 and TRBJ2-5; TRBD2 might be the D (6 bases). V was clipped by 10 bases and J by 3 bases, with 27 bases between them. Germline-derived CDR1 and CDR2 are LNHDA and SQIVND (reference sequence). The CDR3 covers 17 residues. The CDR3 region has the DNA TGTGCCACACTACTCGTCAAGGCGGCGGGACCGAAAGAGACCCAGTACTTC. Amino acids: CATLLVKAAGPKETQYF.

The J gene is TRBJ2-2, the V gene TRBV7-6; TRBD2 agrees at 11 bases. Per germline, CDR1 SGHVS and CDR2 FNYEAQ. The CDR3 length is 17 residues. The V segment lost 5 bases and the J segment 6 bases; nucleotides outside the gene matches: 11. CDR3 nucleotides: TGTGCCAGCAGCGAAGAGGTACTAGCGGGAGTGCCCGGGGAGCTGTTTTTT. It yields the protein CASSEEVLAGVPGELFF.

The chain uses TRBV29-1 and TRBJ2-1; tentative D call: TRBD1 (6 bases). V was trimmed by 3 bases and J by 7 bases, leaving 13 bases between them. This CDR3 contains 13 residues. From germline, CDR1 is SQVTM and CDR2 ANQGSEA. CDR3 sequence (DNA): TGCAGCGTTGAGTGGGGGACACTGAATGAGCAGTTCTTC. Residues: CSVEWGTLNEQFF.

This clone was counted a few times. This chain uses TRBV24-1 with TRBJ1-3; a weak D match, TRBD1 (5 bases). Germline CDR1 is KGHDR and CDR2 is SFDVKD. Trimming stripped 9 bases from V and 9 bases from J, with 17 bases between. CDR3 size: 13 residues. The CDR3 DNA sequence: TGTGCCACCCCTAACGGCAGGGATTCCACCATATATTTT. Its protein product is CATPNGRDSTIYF.

The rearrangement links TRBV28 to TRBJ2-7; 8 bases are a match to TRBD2. This CDR3 comprises 15 residues. Germline CDR1 is MDHEN and CDR2 is SYDVKM. V lost 5 bases, J lost 2 bases, and 8 bases stayed unmatched. The CDR3 sequence: CASSTPGTRPYEQYF. The CDR3 region has the DNA TGTGCCAGCAGTACGCCCGGGACTAGGCCCTACGAGCAGTACTTC.

This chain connects TRBV30 to TRBJ1-1; 9 nucleotides agree with TRBD1. The V segment lost 4 bases and the J segment 4 bases; nucleotides outside the gene matches: 4. The CDR3 contains 13 residues. CDR1 is GTSNPN and CDR2 is SVGIG in the germline V gene (reference sequence). The CDR3 region is CAWTIQGATEAFF. The CDR3 region has the DNA TGTGCCTGGACCATACAGGGGGCCACTGAAGCTTTCTTT.

The chain is built from TRBV11-1 and TRBJ2-7; D may be TRBD1 (7 bases). The CDR3 totals 14 residues. Germline V gene sequence: CDR1 SGHAT, CDR2 FQDESV (reference sequence). Trimming removed 2 bases from V and 5 bases from J, with 13 bases in between. The CDR3: CASSLTRDSNEQYF. CDR3 nucleotide sequence: TGTGCCAGCAGCTTAACGCGGGACAGTAACGAGCAGTACTTC.

This chain joins TRBV11-3 and TRBJ1-5, with TRBD1 identical over 9 bases. This CDR3 contains 16 residues. Germline CDR1 and CDR2: SGHNT and YENEEA. The V gene end was trimmed by 5 bases and the J gene end by 6 bases; junction bases not matched to a gene: 11. The CDR3 here is CASSPRGQGSFQPQHF. The CDR3 DNA reads as TGTGCCAGCAGCCCCAGGGGACAGGGTAGTTTTCAGCCCCAGCATTTT.

With regard to this clone: At one end, the junction sequence differs from germline, possibly due to a read error. DNA for the CDR3: TGTGCTAGCAGCTTAGGTACGGGGAGGCAAGAGACCCAGTACTTC. Encoded protein: CASSLGTGRQETQYF. The chain is built from TRBV7-7 and TRBJ2-5, with D possibly TRBD2 on 6 matching bases. The CDR3 has 15 residues. Germline V CDR1 and CDR2: SSHAT, FNYEAQ (reference sequence).

This rearrangement joins TRBV19 to TRBJ1-5, with D uncertain. CDR3 length: 14 amino acids. Per germline, CDR1 LNHDA and CDR2 SQIVND (reference sequence). Trimming cost V 1 base and J 1 base, with 5 bases left between them. Here the CDR3 reads CASSIVQSNQPQHF. The CDR3 DNA follows: TGTGCCAGTAGTATAGTACAGAGCAATCAGCCCCAGCATTTT.

The chain recombines TRBV20-1 with TRBJ2-3, with 8 bases matching TRBD2. The CDR3 contains 13 residues. Per germline, CDR1 DFQATT and CDR2 SNEGSKA (reference sequence). Germline trimming cut 3 bases from V and 1 base from J; bases unmatched to any gene: 0. The CDR3 DNA reads as TGCAGTGCTAGTAGCGGGGGCACAGATACGCAGTATTTT. Translating gives CSASSGGTDTQYF.

The genes are TRBV2 and TRBJ1-4, with 8 bases identical to TRBD1. The CDR3 has 15 residues. Germline CDR1 SNHLY, CDR2 FYNNEI. The V segment lost 5 bases and the J segment 0 bases; nucleotides outside the gene matches: 2. CDR3 nucleotide sequence: TGTGCCAGCAGTACAGGGGGAGCAACTAATGAAAAACTGTTTTTT. Translated, it gives CASSTGGATNEKLFF. Filled out from reference TRBV2 and TRBJ1-4, the complete variable domain reads EPEVTQTPSHQVTQMGQEVILRCVPISNHLYFYWYRQILGQKVEFLVSFYNNEISEKSEIFDDQFSVERPDGSNFTLKIRSTKLEDSAMYFCASSTGGATNEKLFFGSGTQLSVL.

The chain links TRBV5-1 to TRBJ1-1; a possible D gene is TRBD1 (6 bases). The V end was cut by 4 bases, the J end by 1 base, with 17 bases between. Germline assignment: CDR1 SGHRS and CDR2 YFSETQ. There are 16 residues in the CDR3. The CDR3 region has the DNA TGCGCCAGCAGCCCCCGAGGGGGACACACGAACACTGAAGCTTTCTTT. Translated, it gives CASSPRGGHTNTEAFF. Combining the CDR3 with reference TRBV5-1 and TRBJ1-1 gives the whole variable domain KAGVTQTPRYLIKTRGQQVTLSCSPISGHRSVSWYQQTPGQGLQFLFEYFSETQRNKGNFPGRFSGRQFSNSRSEMNVSTLELGDSALYLCASSPRGGHTNTEAFFGQGTRLTVV.

This clone was counted between two and nine times. The chain employs TRBV6-6 and TRBJ2-1; 9 bases are shared with TRBD2. V dropped 4 bases and J dropped 9; count of bases not matched to a gene: 10. This CDR3 is built from 15 residues. Germline values: CDR1 MNHNY, CDR2 SVGAGI (reference sequence). The CDR3 DNA reads TGTGCCAGCAGTTCAGGGACTAGCTGGTACGCTGAGCAGTTCTTC. This encodes CASSSGTSWYAEQFF.

This clone was picked up a small number of times. The chain carries TRBV28 and TRBJ2-2; 14 bases match TRBD2. Germline CDR1 is MDHEN and CDR2 is SYDVKM. With 4 bases clipped from V and 5 bases from J, the junction kept 9 bases outside the gene matches. CDR3 length: 18 residues. The CDR3 coding sequence is TGTGCCAGCAGTTCGCCGGGACTAGCGGGAGATAGAACCGGGGAGCTGTTTTTT. Its translation: CASSSPGLAGDRTGELFF.

The V gene is TRBV27, the J gene TRBJ2-3; TRBD1 might be the D (6 bases). The V gene's germline CDR1 is MNHEY and CDR2 SMNVEV (reference sequence). CDR3 length: 13 amino acids. The germline V and J ends were trimmed by 11 bases and 2 bases, with 14 bases remaining between them. CDR3 sequence (DNA): TGTGCCTGTCGAGGGGGATCCACAGATACGCAGTATTTT. Translation gives CACRGGSTDTQYF.

This clone came up once. The chain links TRBV5-4 to TRBJ2-5, with TRBD2 identical over 11 bases. J gave up 1 base and V 3 bases, and 5 bases lay outside the gene matches. Germline assignment: CDR1 SGHNT and CDR2 YYREEE (reference sequence). CDR3 length equals 16 residues. CDR3 region: CASSSLAGGPQETQYF. Written as DNA, the CDR3 is TGTGCCAGCAGCTCATTAGCGGGAGGGCCCCAAGAGACCCAGTACTTC.

This chain joins TRBV24-1 and TRBJ1-2, with a tentative D call TRBD1 (6 bases). Germline V gene sequence: CDR1 KGHDR, CDR2 SFDVKD. V was trimmed by 2 bases and J by 2 bases, leaving 11 bases between them. This CDR3 has 15 residues. CDR3 in amino acids: CATSDSKGGNYGYTF. The CDR3 DNA sequence: TGTGCCACCAGTGATTCAAAGGGGGGGAACTATGGCTACACCTTC.

The CDR3 here is CAWSVLTGGLFF. Written as DNA, the CDR3 is TGTGCCTGGAGTGTACTAACAGGGGGGTTGTTTTTT. The chain carries TRBV30 and TRBJ1-4, with 8 bases that match TRBD1. Germline V CDR1 and CDR2: GTSNPN, SVGIG (reference sequence). CDR3 length: 12 amino acids. J lost 15 bases, V lost 0 bases, and 6 bases had no gene match.

This sequence joins TRBV27 and TRBJ1-5; a weak D match, TRBD1 (6 bases). The V and J ends lost 5 bases and 0 bases respectively, with 11 bases between them. This CDR3 is built from 15 residues. Looked up from germline, CDR1 is MNHEY and CDR2 is SMNVEV (reference sequence). The CDR3 sequence: CASSRTVYSNQPQHF. CDR3 sequence (DNA): TGTGCCAGCAGTCGGACAGTTTATAGCAATCAGCCCCAGCATTTT.

This rearrangement joins TRBV18 to TRBJ2-3; tentative D call: TRBD2 (5 bases). CDR3 length: 15 amino acids. Trimming pared 6 bases from V and 0 bases from J, leaving 13 bases between. From germline, CDR1 is KGHSH and CDR2 LQKENI. In DNA, the CDR3 is TGTGCCAGCTCCCTAGGACTCACCAGCACAGATACGCAGTATTTT. This encodes CASSLGLTSTDTQYF. Combining the CDR3 with reference TRBV18 and TRBJ2-3 gives the whole variable domain NAGVMQNPRHLVRRRGQEARLRCSPMKGHSHVYWYRQLPEEGLKFMVYLQKENIIDESGMPKERFSAEFPKEGPSILRIQQVVRGDSAAYFCASSLGLTSTDTQYFGPGTRLTVL.

The rearrangement uses TRBV2 and TRBJ2-4, with a weak D call TRBD2 (6 bases). The CDR3 is 14 amino acids. In germline, CDR1 is SNHLY, CDR2 FYNNEI. V was cut by 8 bases and J by 2 bases, with 13 bases left in between. The CDR3 DNA follows: TGTGCCAGCGGGACTTCTTATACCAAAAACATTCAGTACTTC. Amino acids: CASGTSYTKNIQYF.

This sequence joins TRBV21-1 and TRBJ2-7; the table assigns TRBD2, which was not confirmed against the DNA. TRBV21-1 is noted as a pseudogene. The CDR3 totals 15 residues. For the CDR3, the DNA is TGTGCCAGCAGCAAAGCGTGGGAGGGCGTCTACGAGCAGTACTTC. Translation: CASSKAWEGVYEQYF.

The CDR3 DNA sequence: TGCGCCAGCAGCCAGAACAGGGGATCCCACGAGCAGTACTTC. The encoded protein is CASSQNRGSHEQYF. The chain links TRBV5-1 to TRBJ2-7, with 7 nucleotides matching TRBD1. There are 14 residues in the CDR3. Trimming took 4 bases from V and 5 from J; bases not matched to a gene: 9. In germline, CDR1 is SGHRS, CDR2 YFSETQ.

This clone has only one observation. This chain uses TRBV7-2 with TRBJ2-7; no clear D gene. The V gene lost 5 bases and the J gene lost 3 bases, with 14 bases spanning the gap. The CDR3 is made up of 14 amino acids. Germline CDR1 SGHTA, CDR2 FQGNSA. CDR3 in DNA: TGTGCCAGCAGCGTAGGGCCCGAGCGCTACGAGCAGTACTTC. It encodes CASSVGPERYEQYF. Full variable domain (remainder filled in from reference TRBV7-2 and TRBJ2-7): GAGVSQSPSNKVTEKGKDVELRCDPISGHTALYWYRQSLGQGLEFLIYFQGNSAPDKSGLPSDRFSAERTGGSVSTLTIQRTQQEDSAVYLCASSVGPERYEQYFGPGTRLTVT.

This chain links TRBV5-1 with TRBJ1-2, with D perhaps TRBD1 (5 bases). Trimming cost V 0 bases and J 6 bases, with 12 bases left between them. Germline CDR1 is SGHRS and CDR2 is YFSETQ. This CDR3 has 14 residues. The DNA of the CDR3 is TGCGCCAGCAGCTTGGCCTCGACAGATAATGGCTACACCTTC. Protein: CASSLASTDNGYTF.

This sequence joins TRBV27 and TRBJ2-1, with 8 bases matching TRBD2. Per the germline V gene, CDR1 is MNHEY and CDR2 is SMNVEV (reference sequence). CDR3 length equals 14 residues. J lost 2 bases, V lost 7 bases, and 4 bases had no gene match. The CDR3 bases are TGTGCCAGCACCGTAGCGGGAACCTACAATGAGCAGTTCTTC. It specifies CASTVAGTYNEQFF.

The V gene is TRBV9, the J gene TRBJ2-1; TRBD2 might be the D (5 bases). The germline V gene encodes CDR1 SGDLS and CDR2 YYNGEE. The V gene lost 4 bases and the J gene lost 3 bases, with 20 bases spanning the gap. This CDR3 has 17 amino acids. CDR3 amino acids: CASSSRGIDASYNEQFF. The CDR3 bases are TGTGCCAGCAGCTCCCGGGGAATTGATGCGAGCTACAATGAGCAGTTCTTC. Combining the CDR3 with reference TRBV9 and TRBJ2-1 gives the whole variable domain DSGVTQTPKHLITATGQRVTLRCSPRSGDLSVYWYQQSLDQGLQFLIQYYNGEERAKGNILERFSAQQFPDLHSELNLSSLELGDSALYFCASSSRGIDASYNEQFFGPGTRLTVL.

The chain has TRBV24-1 and TRBJ2-5; the match to TRBD1 covers 7 bases. Trimming at V came to 0 bases and at J to 1 base, leaving 10 bases not matched to a gene. The germline V gene encodes CDR1 KGHDR and CDR2 SFDVKD. This CDR3 region has 18 residues. CDR3 loop: CATSDLRWGTDSQETQYF. The CDR3 bases are TGTGCCACCAGTGATTTGCGTTGGGGGACAGATTCCCAAGAGACCCAGTACTTC.

Details on this clone: This sample includes further DNA sequences coding for the same CDR3. V is TRBV5-1 and J is TRBJ2-5; 9 nucleotides align to TRBD1. V shed 4 bases, J shed 3 bases, and the junction held 4 bases outside the gene matches. This CDR3 has 14 amino acids. Germline-derived CDR1 and CDR2 are SGHRS and YFSETQ. As DNA, the CDR3 is TGCGCCAGCAGCCCCCGACAGGGGGAAGAGACCCAGTACTTC. It yields the protein CASSPRQGEETQYF.

The gene calls are TRBV6-5 and TRBJ2-4, with D perhaps matching TRBD1 (5 bases). Germline CDR1 and CDR2: MNHEY and SVGAGI. The V end lost 0 bases, the J end lost 4 bases, and 10 bases lay between the germline ends. The CDR3 length is 15 residues. The CDR3 spells CASSYSGRMKNIQYF. CDR3 nucleotide sequence: TGTGCCAGCAGTTACTCGGGGCGTATGAAAAACATTCAGTACTTC.